The 31 T cell receptor beta chains presented below share a single source sample, sequenced in a study of T cell changes during pregnancy in multiple sclerosis. Here immunoSEQ multiplex PCR was the method, and the copy in TCRdb shows in-frame clones only, minus some. This table has roughly 29,000 clones, around 89% appearing once. Specimen: CD4+ T cells from peripheral blood mononuclear cells, collected in the first trimester of pregnancy. These receptors came from a female donor in good health, enrolled as a control in a pregnancy study.

The chain is built from TRBV7-9 and TRBJ1-5, with D possibly being TRBD1 (6 bases). CDR3 length: 14 residues. V was shortened by 5 bases and J by 4 bases, with 12 bases between the two germline ends. CDR1 is SEHNR, CDR2 FQNEAQ, per germline (reference sequence). The chain's CDR3 is CASSPTDSNQPQHF. Written as DNA, the CDR3 is TGTGCCAGCAGCCCTACGGACAGTAATCAGCCCCAGCATTTT.

The chain uses TRBV6-1 and TRBJ1-2; D is undetermined. The CDR3 loop spans 14 amino acids. Germline CDR1 and CDR2: MNHNS and SASEGT. V was cut by 1 base and J by 1 base, with 7 bases left in between. The CDR3 sequence: CASSEGRLNYGYTF. The CDR3 bases are TGTGCCAGCAGTGAAGGGAGACTTAACTATGGCTACACCTTC.

The CDR3 sequence is CASSSIAGGSYNEQFF. CDR3 DNA sequence: TGTGCCAGCAGCTCCATAGCGGGGGGCTCCTACAATGAGCAGTTCTTC. This chain connects TRBV7-9 to TRBJ2-1, with TRBD2 matching over 10 bases. V gave up 4 bases and J gave up 0 bases; unmatched junction bases: 3. CDR3 size: 16 residues. Germline loops: CDR1 SEHNR, CDR2 FQNEAQ (reference sequence).

The V call is TRBV27, the J call TRBJ1-1; no firm D call. CDR1 is MNHEY and CDR2 is SMNVEV in the germline V gene (reference sequence). This CDR3 spans 14 amino acids. Trimming pared 3 bases from V and 2 bases from J, leaving 10 bases between. The CDR3 loop reads CASSFSQTNTEAFF. CDR3 nucleotide sequence: TGTGCCAGCAGTTTCAGTCAGACTAACACTGAAGCTTTCTTT.

J is TRBJ2-4 and V is TRBV7-9; a weak D match, TRBD1 (5 bases). Germline CDR1 is SEHNR and CDR2 is FQNEAQ (reference sequence). Deletions cut 6 bases from V and 3 bases from J, with 12 bases between. The CDR3 covers 14 residues. Here the CDR3 DNA reads TGTGCCAGCAGGGGGCGCGAAGACAAAAACATTCAGTACTTC. Its protein is CASRGREDKNIQYF. The full variable domain, rest sourced from reference TRBV7-9 and TRBJ2-4, is DTGVSQNPRHKITKRGQNVTFRCDPISEHNRLYWYRQTLGQGPEFLTYFQNEAQLEKSRLLSDRFSAERPKGSFSTLEIQRTEQGDSAMYLCASRGREDKNIQYFGAGTRLSVL.

This clone was seen once. The chain recombines TRBV5-1 with TRBJ2-3, with D possibly being TRBD1 (5 bases). The V end lost 0 bases, the J end lost 0 bases, and 11 bases lay between the germline ends. Germline V gene sequence: CDR1 SGHRS, CDR2 YFSETQ. The CDR3 runs 16 residues. The CDR3 coding sequence is TGCGCCAGCAGCTTGGTCCGACAGTCTAGCACAGATACGCAGTATTTT. This encodes CASSLVRQSSTDTQYF.

The chain recombines TRBV6-1 with TRBJ1-5; a weak D match, TRBD1 (5 bases). The CDR3 sequence is 13 residues long. CDR1 and CDR2 from the germline V gene are MNHNS and SASEGT. V dropped 3 bases and J dropped 7 bases, with 10 bases sitting between them. The CDR3 DNA follows: TGTGCCAGCAGTGATTGGGGCGGACAGCCCCAGCATTTT. Its protein is CASSDWGGQPQHF.

The V and J genes are TRBV7-9 and TRBJ2-1; TRBD2 aligns across 9 bases. The CDR3 has 15 amino acids. Trimming removed 1 base from V and 6 bases from J; junction bases left unmatched: 4. Germline V gene data show CDR1 as SEHNR and CDR2 as FQNEAQ (reference sequence). Here the CDR3 reads CASSLVPAGGNEQFF. CDR3 nucleotide sequence: TGTGCCAGCAGCTTAGTGCCAGCGGGGGGCAATGAGCAGTTCTTC.

The gene calls are TRBV5-4 and TRBJ2-5; possible D gene TRBD1, 5 bases. V was trimmed by 0 bases and J by 3 bases, leaving 12 bases between them. This CDR3 has 15 amino acids. The V gene's germline CDR1 is SGHNT and CDR2 YYREEE (reference sequence). Here the CDR3 DNA reads TGTGCCAGCAGCTTGGGTTGGGGCAGTGAAGAGACCCAGTACTTC. It encodes CASSLGWGSEETQYF. Filled out from reference TRBV5-4 and TRBJ2-5, the complete variable domain reads ETGVTQSPTHLIKTRGQQVTLRCSSQSGHNTVSWYQQALGQGPQFIFQYYREEENGRGNFPPRFSGLQFPNYSSELNVNALELDDSALYLCASSLGWGSEETQYFGPGTRLLVL.

J is TRBJ2-1 and V is TRBV19, with D possibly TRBD2 on 6 matching bases. V lost 3 bases, J lost 5 bases, and 11 bases lay in between. Germline V lookup: CDR1 LNHDA, CDR2 SQIVND (reference sequence). The CDR3 contains 14 residues. CDR3 sequence (DNA): TGTGCCAGTAGTATTCGGTCTAGCGACAATGAGCAGTTCTTC. Translation gives CASSIRSSDNEQFF.

This sequence joins TRBV2 and TRBJ1-5, with D possibly being TRBD1 (6 bases). The CDR3 is 14 residues long. The V gene lost 3 bases and the J gene lost 4 bases, with 10 bases spanning the gap. CDR1 is SNHLY, CDR2 FYNNEI, per germline. Here the CDR3 reads CASSEGARNQPQHF. The CDR3 bases are TGTGCCAGCAGTGAGGGGGCGCGAAATCAGCCCCAGCATTTT.

A single count supports this clone. The gene calls are TRBV25-1 and TRBJ2-3, with a possible D match to TRBD1 (6 bases). The CDR3 totals 12 residues. V lost 7 bases to trimming and J lost 4 bases, with 9 bases between them. Germline V gives CDR1 MGHDK, CDR2 SYGVNS. CDR3 coding DNA: TGTGCCAGCACAGGGGTGGCAGATACGCAGTATTTT. Its translation is CASTGVADTQYF. Full variable domain (missing parts from reference TRBV25-1 and TRBJ2-3): EADIYQTPRYLVIGTGKKITLECSQTMGHDKMYWYQQDPGMELHLIHYSYGVNSTEKGDLSSESTVSRIRTEHFPLTLESARPSHTSQYLCASTGVADTQYFGPGTRLTVL.

The chain carries TRBV13 and TRBJ1-3; a possible D gene is TRBD1 (5 bases). CDR1 is PRHDT and CDR2 is FYEKMQ in the germline V gene (reference sequence). Trimming took off 2 bases at V and 4 bases at J, with 12 bases between the two ends. The CDR3 is 15 amino acids. Written as DNA, the CDR3 is TGTGCCAGCAGCTTACAAGGGGTGGTAGGAAACACCATATATTTT. This codes for CASSLQGVVGNTIYF.

The chain recombines TRBV4-1 with TRBJ2-7; TRBD2 aligns across 8 bases. The CDR3 runs 15 residues. Trimming at V came to 1 base and at J to 3 bases, leaving 5 bases not matched to a gene. Germline V lookup: CDR1 MGHRA, CDR2 YSYEKL. CDR3 in DNA: TGCGCCAGCAGCCAAGGTGTACGGGAGGGCTACGAGCAGTACTTC. It yields the protein CASSQGVREGYEQYF.

The CDR3 loop reads CASSGTSGDSYNEQFF. The CDR3, as DNA: TGTGCCAGCAGTGGGACTAGCGGGGACTCCTACAATGAGCAGTTCTTC. The chain has TRBV28 and TRBJ2-1, with 13 bases matching TRBD2. Per germline, CDR1 MDHEN and CDR2 SYDVKM. The CDR3 spans 16 residues. The J segment lost 0 bases and the V segment lost 5 bases, leaving 1 base of the junction unmatched.

This chain links TRBV5-1 with TRBJ2-1; 10 bases are shared with TRBD2. CDR3 length equals 16 residues. Germline lookup yields CDR1 SGHRS and CDR2 YFSETQ. V lost 4 bases and J lost 3; bases outside the gene matches: 7. The CDR3 coding sequence is TGCGCCAGCAGCACCAATCCTAGCGGGGGCTACAATGAGCAGTTCTTC. It yields the protein CASSTNPSGGYNEQFF.

This chain connects TRBV7-2 to TRBJ1-4; 9 bases match TRBD1. This CDR3 comprises 14 residues. Per germline, CDR1 SGHTA and CDR2 FQGNSA. V trimming: 3 bases; J trimming: 7 bases; junction bases outside the gene matches: 3. In DNA form, the CDR3 reads TGTGCCAGCAGCTTCGTGACAGGGGGTGAAAAACTGTTTTTT. Translated: CASSFVTGGEKLFF.

This clone came up a few times. The chain links TRBV6-5 to TRBJ2-2; D gene ambiguous. Deletions cut 8 bases from V and 9 bases from J, with 10 bases between. The CDR3 consists of 11 residues. Looked up from germline, CDR1 is MNHEY and CDR2 is SVGAGI. CDR3 bases: TGTGCCAGCCGCAGCGCGAGGGAGCTGTTTTTT. Its protein product is CASRSARELFF.

The chain couples TRBV2 to TRBJ2-3; no firm D call. The germline V gene has CDR1 SNHLY and CDR2 FYNNEI. Between the trimmed V and J ends, which lost 6 bases and 1 base, there was a span of 8 bases. This CDR3 is 13 amino acids long. CDR3 loop: CASRVARTDTQYF. The DNA of the CDR3 is TGTGCCAGCAGGGTGGCTCGCACAGATACGCAGTATTTT.

The chain joins TRBV27 to TRBJ2-5, with TRBD2 as a possible D gene (5 bases). This CDR3 is 14 amino acids long. Between the trimmed V and J ends, which lost 8 bases and 5 bases, there was a span of 18 bases. From germline, CDR1 is MNHEY and CDR2 SMNVEV (reference sequence). The DNA for the CDR3 is TGTGCCAGCTCCCCGACTCACCCGGGGGAGACCCAGTACTTC. Protein: CASSPTHPGETQYF.

The rearrangement links TRBV5-5 to TRBJ1-2; TRBD1 matches 9 bases. After removal of 3 bases from V and 8 bases from J, the junction contained 2 bases not matched to a gene. Looked up from germline, CDR1 is SGHKS and CDR2 is YYEKEE (reference sequence). The CDR3 runs 12 residues. The DNA of the CDR3 is TGTGCCAGCAGCTCGGGACAGGGAGGCTACACCTTC. Its protein is CASSSGQGGYTF.

The chain uses TRBV7-3 and TRBJ2-1; 9 bases agree with TRBD2. Trimming took 6 bases from V and 5 from J; bases not matched to a gene: 8. CDR1 SGHTA and CDR2 FQGTGA come from the germline V gene. This CDR3 is built from 15 residues. CDR3 amino acids: CASSPSGVLHNEQFF. The DNA for the CDR3 is TGTGCCAGCAGTCCTAGCGGGGTCCTCCACAATGAGCAGTTCTTC.

This clone appeared once. The V gene is TRBV28, the J gene TRBJ1-1; a possible D gene is TRBD1 (6 bases). This CDR3 is built from 12 residues. Germline assignment: CDR1 MDHEN and CDR2 SYDVKM. Between the trimmed V and J ends, which lost 4 bases and 3 bases, there was a span of 6 bases. CDR3 region: CASSSGDTEAFF. In nucleotides, the CDR3 is TGTGCCAGCAGTTCAGGGGACACTGAAGCTTTCTTT.

This clone was counted only a few times. The chain has TRBV27 and TRBJ2-1; D unresolved. V was pared by 6 bases and J by 0 bases, with 18 bases between. Germline CDR1 reads MNHEY; CDR2 reads SMNVEV (reference sequence). The CDR3 is 17 amino acids. The CDR3 DNA is TGTGCCAGCAGAAACCCCAGGCTCAACAGCTCCTACAATGAGCAGTTCTTC. As protein: CASRNPRLNSSYNEQFF.

The V gene is TRBV4-1, the J gene TRBJ1-1; D is possibly TRBD1 (5 bases). The CDR3 runs 14 residues. The germline V gene has CDR1 MGHRA and CDR2 YSYEKL. The ends were cut back, 3 bases at V and 0 bases at J, with 8 bases in the middle. CDR3 bases: TGCGCCAGCAGCCAGACAGCGATGAACACTGAAGCTTTCTTT. Translated: CASSQTAMNTEAFF.

The V call is TRBV2, the J call TRBJ2-3; 11 bases agree with TRBD2. In germline, CDR1 is SNHLY, CDR2 FYNNEI. CDR3 length equals 16 residues. Trimming cost V 7 bases and J 4 bases; bases outside gene matches: 10. CDR3 loop: CASNPNSGRASDTQYF. Here the CDR3 DNA reads TGTGCCAGCAACCCGAATAGCGGGAGGGCCTCAGATACGCAGTATTTT.

CDR3 bases: TGTGCCAGCAGCCCTGACGGACAGGGGGGACAACCCCTCCACTTT. It yields the protein CASSPDGQGGQPLHF. This chain links TRBV6-5 with TRBJ1-6, with 10 bases matching TRBD1. The CDR3 covers 15 residues. V was pared by 6 bases and J by 12 bases, with 11 bases of the junction left unmatched. Looked up from germline, CDR1 is MNHEY and CDR2 is SVGAGI.

This chain uses TRBV5-1 with TRBJ1-2; weak D call: TRBD1 (6 bases). The germline V and J ends were trimmed by 0 bases and 6 bases, with 12 bases remaining between them. CDR1 is SGHRS, CDR2 YFSETQ, per germline. The CDR3 sequence is 14 residues long. This CDR3 is CASSLDRALHGYTF. The CDR3 DNA is TGCGCCAGCAGCTTGGACAGGGCCCTCCATGGCTACACCTTC.

This clone was detected only once. The V and J genes are TRBV7-9 and TRBJ1-3; weak D call: TRBD1 (6 bases). The CDR3 runs to 16 residues. The germline V gene encodes CDR1 SEHNR and CDR2 FQNEAQ (reference sequence). V shed 5 bases and J shed 4 bases, with 18 bases lying between them. CDR3: CASSHPSNRAGNTIYF. CDR3 nucleotides: TGTGCCAGCAGCCATCCCTCCAACAGGGCCGGAAACACCATATATTTT. The full variable domain, rest sourced from reference TRBV7-9 and TRBJ1-3, is DTGVSQNPRHKITKRGQNVTFRCDPISEHNRLYWYRQTLGQGPEFLTYFQNEAQLEKSRLLSDRFSAERPKGSFSTLEIQRTEQGDSAMYLCASSHPSNRAGNTIYFGEGSWLTVV.

This clone was recorded once. This chain connects TRBV6-5 to TRBJ1-3; 7 bases agree with TRBD1. This CDR3 comprises 16 residues. V was clipped by 0 bases and J by 6 bases; unmatched bases: 8. The germline V gene has CDR1 MNHEY and CDR2 SVGAGI. The CDR3 reads CASSYSFQGEANTIYF. Here the CDR3 DNA reads TGTGCCAGCAGTTACTCGTTCCAGGGGGAGGCAAACACCATATATTTT.

This chain connects TRBV5-1 to TRBJ2-1, with TRBD2 matching 8 bases. The V and J ends lost 0 bases and 3 bases, in that order; junction bases with no gene match: 11. This CDR3 region has 18 residues. Germline V CDR1 and CDR2: SGHRS, YFSETQ. The CDR3 DNA follows: TGCGCCAGCAGCTTGGCGCCGCAAGCGGGGGAATTCTACAATGAGCAGTTCTTC. This encodes CASSLAPQAGEFYNEQFF.